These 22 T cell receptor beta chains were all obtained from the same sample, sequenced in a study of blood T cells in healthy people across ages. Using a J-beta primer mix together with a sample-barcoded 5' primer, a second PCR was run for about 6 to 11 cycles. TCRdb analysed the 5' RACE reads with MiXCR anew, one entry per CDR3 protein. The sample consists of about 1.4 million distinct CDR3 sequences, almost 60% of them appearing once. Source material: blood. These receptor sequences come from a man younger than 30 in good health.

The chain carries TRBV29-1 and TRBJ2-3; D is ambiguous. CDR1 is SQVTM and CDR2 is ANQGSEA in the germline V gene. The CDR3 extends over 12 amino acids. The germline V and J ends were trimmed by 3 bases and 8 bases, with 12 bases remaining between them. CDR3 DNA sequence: TGCAGCGTTGATACCACCGGAACTACGCAGTATTTT. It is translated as CSVDTTGTTQYF.

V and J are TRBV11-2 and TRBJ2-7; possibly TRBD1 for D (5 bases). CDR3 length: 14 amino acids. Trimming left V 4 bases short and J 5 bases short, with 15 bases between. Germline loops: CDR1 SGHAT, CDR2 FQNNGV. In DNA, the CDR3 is TGTGCCAGCAGCTGGGTTGACAGTATCAACGAGCAGTACTTC. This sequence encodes CASSWVDSINEQYF.

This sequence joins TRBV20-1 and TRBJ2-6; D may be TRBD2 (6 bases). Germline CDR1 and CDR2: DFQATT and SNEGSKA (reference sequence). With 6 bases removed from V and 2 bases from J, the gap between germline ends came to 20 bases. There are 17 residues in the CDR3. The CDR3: CSADDGTAGTGANVLTF. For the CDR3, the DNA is TGCAGTGCCGACGACGGGACTGCGGGAACTGGGGCCAACGTCCTGACTTTC.

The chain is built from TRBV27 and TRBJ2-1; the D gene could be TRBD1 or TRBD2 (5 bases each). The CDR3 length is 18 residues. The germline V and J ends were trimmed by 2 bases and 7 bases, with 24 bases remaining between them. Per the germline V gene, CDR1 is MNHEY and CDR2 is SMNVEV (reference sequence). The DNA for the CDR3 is TGTGCCAGCAGTTTAAGTCTCCTGGTGAGGGGATCCCCAAATGAGCAGTTCTTC. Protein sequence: CASSLSLLVRGSPNEQFF.

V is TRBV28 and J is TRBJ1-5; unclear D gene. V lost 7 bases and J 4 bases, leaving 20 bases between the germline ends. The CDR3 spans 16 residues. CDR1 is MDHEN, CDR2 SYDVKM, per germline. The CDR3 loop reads CASTEGGTGRNQPQHF. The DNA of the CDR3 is TGTGCCAGCACCGAGGGAGGTACTGGTCGAAATCAGCCCCAGCATTTT.

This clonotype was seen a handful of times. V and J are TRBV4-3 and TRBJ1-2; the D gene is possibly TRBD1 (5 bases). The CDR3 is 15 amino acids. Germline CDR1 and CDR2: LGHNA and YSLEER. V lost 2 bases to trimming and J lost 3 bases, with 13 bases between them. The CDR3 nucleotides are TGCGCCAGCAGCCAATCTACAGGTTACGACTATGGCTACACCTTC. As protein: CASSQSTGYDYGYTF.

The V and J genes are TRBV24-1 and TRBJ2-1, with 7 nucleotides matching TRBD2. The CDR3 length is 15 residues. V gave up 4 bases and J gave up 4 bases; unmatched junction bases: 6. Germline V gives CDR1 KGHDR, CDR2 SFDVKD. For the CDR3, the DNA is TGTGCCACCAGTGACCTAGCGGCCCCTTACAATGAGCAGTTCTTC. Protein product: CATSDLAAPYNEQFF.

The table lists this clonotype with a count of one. In nucleotides, the CDR3 is TGTGCCAGCAGTCCGCGGACGGAGAGCTCCTACGAGCAGTACTTC. Protein product: CASSPRTESSYEQYF. The chain recombines TRBV12-3 or TRBV12-4 with TRBJ2-7; D not certain. Deletions cut 5 bases from V and 0 bases from J, with 14 bases between. The CDR3 is 15 amino acids.

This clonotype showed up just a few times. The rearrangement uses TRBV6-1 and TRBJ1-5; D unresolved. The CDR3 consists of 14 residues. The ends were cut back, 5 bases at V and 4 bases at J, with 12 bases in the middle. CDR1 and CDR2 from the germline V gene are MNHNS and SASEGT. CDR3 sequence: CASSPGKANQPQHF. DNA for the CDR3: TGTGCCAGCAGTCCTGGGAAAGCAAATCAGCCCCAGCATTTT.

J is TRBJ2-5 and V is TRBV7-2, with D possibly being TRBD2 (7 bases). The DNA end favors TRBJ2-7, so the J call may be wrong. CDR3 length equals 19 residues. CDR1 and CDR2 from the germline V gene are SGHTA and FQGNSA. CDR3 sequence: CASSKLFGGQRGTGYEQYF. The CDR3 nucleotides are TGTGCCAGCAGCAAACTGTTCGGGGGGCAGCGAGGGACCGGGTACGAGCAGTACTTC.

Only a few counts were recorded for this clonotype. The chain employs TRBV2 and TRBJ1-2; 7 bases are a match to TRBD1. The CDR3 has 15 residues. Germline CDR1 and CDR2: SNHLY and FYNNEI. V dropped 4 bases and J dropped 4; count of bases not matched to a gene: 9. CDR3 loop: CASSAHATGAYGYTF. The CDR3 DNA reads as TGTGCCAGCAGTGCGCACGCAACAGGGGCCTATGGCTACACCTTC. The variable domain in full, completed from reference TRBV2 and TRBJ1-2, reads EPEVTQTPSHQVTQMGQEVILRCVPISNHLYFYWYRQILGQKVEFLVSFYNNEISEKSEIFDDQFSVERPDGSNFTLKIRSTKLEDSAMYFCASSAHATGAYGYTFGSGTRLTVV.

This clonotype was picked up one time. The CDR3: CASSKDRENQPQHF. The DNA for the CDR3 is TGTGCCAGCAGCAAGGACAGGGAAAATCAGCCCCAGCATTTT. The chain couples TRBV7-9 to TRBJ1-5, with TRBD1 matching 8 bases. Germline V gives CDR1 SEHNR, CDR2 FQNEAQ (reference sequence). Trimming at V came to 5 bases and at J to 4 bases, leaving 4 bases not matched to a gene. The length of the CDR3 is 14 residues.

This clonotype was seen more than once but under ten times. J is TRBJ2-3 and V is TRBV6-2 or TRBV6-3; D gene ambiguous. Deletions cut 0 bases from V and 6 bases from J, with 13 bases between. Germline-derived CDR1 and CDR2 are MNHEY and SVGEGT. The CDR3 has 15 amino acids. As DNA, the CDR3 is TGTGCCAGCAGTTACTCAGGTAGACACACCGATACGCAGTATTTT. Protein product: CASSYSGRHTDTQYF.

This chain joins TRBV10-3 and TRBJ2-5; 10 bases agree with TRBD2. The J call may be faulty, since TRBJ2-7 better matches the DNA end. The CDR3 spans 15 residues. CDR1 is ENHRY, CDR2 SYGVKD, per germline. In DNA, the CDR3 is TGTGCCATCGGTAGCGGGGGGTCTCCTGGCTACGAGCAGTACTTC. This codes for CAIGSGGSPGYEQYF.

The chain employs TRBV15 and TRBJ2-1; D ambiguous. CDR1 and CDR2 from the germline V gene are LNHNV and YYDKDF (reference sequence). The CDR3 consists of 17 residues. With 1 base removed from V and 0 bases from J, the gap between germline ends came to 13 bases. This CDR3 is CATSRGVYQSSYNEQFF. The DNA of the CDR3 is TGTGCCACCAGCAGAGGTGTCTACCAGAGCTCCTACAATGAGCAGTTCTTC.

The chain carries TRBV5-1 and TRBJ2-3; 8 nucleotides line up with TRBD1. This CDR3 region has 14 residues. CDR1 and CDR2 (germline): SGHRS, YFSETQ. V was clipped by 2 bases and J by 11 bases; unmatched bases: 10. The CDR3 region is CASSLPLTGGLQYF. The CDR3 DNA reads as TGCGCCAGCAGCTTACCCCTAACAGGGGGTTTGCAGTATTTT. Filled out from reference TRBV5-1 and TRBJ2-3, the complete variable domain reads KAGVTQTPRYLIKTRGQQVTLSCSPISGHRSVSWYQQTPGQGLQFLFEYFSETQRNKGNFPGRFSGRQFSNSRSEMNVSTLELGDSALYLCASSLPLTGGLQYFGPGTRLTVL.

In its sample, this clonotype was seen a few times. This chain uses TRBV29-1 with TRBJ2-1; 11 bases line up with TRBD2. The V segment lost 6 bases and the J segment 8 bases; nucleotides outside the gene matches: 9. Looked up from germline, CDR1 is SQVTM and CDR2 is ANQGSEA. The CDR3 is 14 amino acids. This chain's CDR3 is CSVPSSGGVYEQFF. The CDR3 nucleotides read TGCAGCGTCCCGAGTAGCGGGGGGGTTTATGAGCAGTTCTTC.

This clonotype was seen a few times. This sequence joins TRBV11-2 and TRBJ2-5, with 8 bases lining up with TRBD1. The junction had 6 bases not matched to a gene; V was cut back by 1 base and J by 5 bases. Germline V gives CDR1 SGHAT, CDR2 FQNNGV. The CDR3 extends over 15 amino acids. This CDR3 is CASSLGTGPQETQYF. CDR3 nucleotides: TGTGCCAGCAGCTTAGGGACAGGGCCTCAGGAGACCCAGTACTTC. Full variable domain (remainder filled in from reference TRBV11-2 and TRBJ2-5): EAGVAQSPRYKIIEKRQSVAFWCNPISGHATLYWYQQILGQGPKLLIQFQNNGVVDDSQLPKDRFSAERLKGVDSTLKIQPAKLEDSAVYLCASSLGTGPQETQYFGPGTRLLVL.

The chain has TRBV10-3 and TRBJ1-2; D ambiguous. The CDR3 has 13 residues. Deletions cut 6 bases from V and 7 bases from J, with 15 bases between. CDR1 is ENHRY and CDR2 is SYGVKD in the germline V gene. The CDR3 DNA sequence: TGTGCCATCAGCGGCATCGGGGTGGCTGGCTACACCTTC. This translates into CAISGIGVAGYTF.

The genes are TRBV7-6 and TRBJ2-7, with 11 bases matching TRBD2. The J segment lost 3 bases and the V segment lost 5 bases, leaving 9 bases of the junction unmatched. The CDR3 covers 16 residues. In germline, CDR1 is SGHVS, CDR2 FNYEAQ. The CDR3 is CASSPVPLAGGYEQYF. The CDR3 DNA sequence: TGTGCCAGCAGCCCAGTACCCCTAGCGGGGGGCTACGAGCAGTACTTC.

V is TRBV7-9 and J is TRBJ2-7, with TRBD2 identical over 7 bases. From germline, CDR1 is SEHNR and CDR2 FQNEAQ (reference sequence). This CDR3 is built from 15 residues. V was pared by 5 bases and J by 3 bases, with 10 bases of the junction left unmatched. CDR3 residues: CASSEGASGHYEQYF. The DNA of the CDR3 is TGTGCCAGCAGCGAAGGGGCTAGCGGACACTACGAGCAGTACTTC.

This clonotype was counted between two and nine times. Here the CDR3 reads CASSLWGIGYTF. The CDR3 DNA sequence: TGTGCCAGCAGCTTATGGGGTATCGGCTACACCTTC. This rearrangement joins TRBV7-2 to TRBJ1-2, with D hard to call. This CDR3 comprises 12 residues. Trimming cost V 2 bases and J 8 bases, with 9 bases left between them. The germline CDR1 and CDR2 sequences are SGHTA and FQGNSA.